One and the same sample provided the 10 T cell receptor beta chains below, sequenced in a study of blood T cell repertoires in COVID-19. Some clones are missing from TCRdb's copy, which holds only in-frame ones; the method was immunoSEQ multiplex PCR. The data show about 100,000 clones, 87% seen once. The sequencing input was peripheral blood. The receptors here all came from a man in his fifties with active COVID-19.

The V gene is TRBV6-6, the J gene TRBJ2-7, with 9 bases fitting TRBD1. Germline values: CDR1 MNHNY, CDR2 SVGAGI (reference sequence). Germline trimming cut 4 bases from V and 1 base from J; bases unmatched to any gene: 5. This CDR3 has 15 residues. CDR3 coding DNA: TGTGCCAGCAGTTTTCCCGGGACAGGGTCCTACGAGCAGTACTTC. As protein: CASSFPGTGSYEQYF.

V is TRBV19 and J is TRBJ1-4; D perhaps matches TRBD1 (5 bases). Germline loops: CDR1 LNHDA, CDR2 SQIVND (reference sequence). CDR3 length: 12 residues. Deletions cut 11 bases from V and 8 bases from J, with 15 bases between. The CDR3 bases are TGTGCCGCAGGGAGGCCTCGAGAAAAACTGTTTTTT. Its protein is CAAGRPREKLFF.

The chain has TRBV7-6 and TRBJ1-1; perhaps TRBD1 as D (5 bases). This CDR3 contains 13 residues. The germline V gene encodes CDR1 SGHVS and CDR2 FNYEAQ. V lost 4 bases and J lost 7, with 13 bases in between. CDR3 loop: CASSSRFDSEAFF. In DNA form, the CDR3 reads TGTGCCAGCAGCTCCCGATTCGACAGTGAAGCTTTCTTT. Drawing the rest from reference TRBV7-6 and TRBJ1-1, the complete variable domain is GAGVSQSPRYKVTKRGQDVALRCDPISGHVSLYWYRQALGQGPEFLTYFNYEAQQDKSGLPNDRFSAERPEGSISTLTIQRTEQRDSAMYRCASSSRFDSEAFFGQGTRLTVV.

V usage is TRBV2 and J usage is TRBJ1-2; tentatively, D is TRBD1 (6 bases). This CDR3 spans 14 amino acids. Germline loops: CDR1 SNHLY, CDR2 FYNNEI. V shed 6 bases and J shed 0 bases, with 11 bases lying between them. The CDR3 loop is CASSTGNSNYGYTF. For the CDR3, the DNA is TGTGCCAGCAGCACAGGGAATTCTAACTATGGCTACACCTTC.

The chain links TRBV6-1 to TRBJ2-7, with 10 bases that match TRBD1. The junction had 5 bases not matched to a gene; V was cut back by 3 bases and J by 3 bases. CDR3 length: 15 residues. Germline V gene lookup returns CDR1 MNHNS and CDR2 SASEGT. CDR3 coding DNA: TGTGCCAGCAGTGATCTGGGACAGGGGCTCTACGAGCAGTACTTC. Its translation is CASSDLGQGLYEQYF.

The V gene is TRBV14, the J gene TRBJ2-5, with 8 positions matching TRBD1. CDR1 is SGHDN, CDR2 FVKESK, per germline. The CDR3 covers 16 residues. V was clipped by 11 bases and J by 6 bases; unmatched bases: 20. The CDR3 reads CAGRKYRQGLMKTQYF. The CDR3 DNA is TGTGCCGGACGAAAATATCGACAGGGGCTAATGAAGACCCAGTACTTC.

The chain joins TRBV5-1 to TRBJ2-7; D is perhaps TRBD2 (6 bases). The germline gives CDR1 SGHRS, CDR2 YFSETQ. The CDR3 consists of 14 residues. V was clipped by 0 bases and J by 3 bases, with 10 bases between them. Written as DNA, the CDR3 is TGCGCCAGCAGCTTGGTACAGGAGGGCTACGAGCAGTACTTC. Encoded protein: CASSLVQEGYEQYF.

The V gene is TRBV30, the J gene TRBJ2-2, with D possibly being TRBD2 (7 bases). In germline, CDR1 is GTSNPN, CDR2 SVGIG (reference sequence). V was shortened by 5 bases and J by 7 bases, with 11 bases between the two germline ends. The CDR3 extends over 12 amino acids. The CDR3 region is CAWRGAVGELFF. The CDR3 region has the DNA TGTGCCTGGCGGGGGGCCGTCGGGGAGCTGTTTTTT.

V and J are TRBV19 and TRBJ2-3; TRBD2 aligns across 9 bases. With 8 bases clipped from V and 5 bases from J, the junction kept 11 bases outside the gene matches. This CDR3 comprises 15 residues. Germline assignment: CDR1 LNHDA and CDR2 SQIVND (reference sequence). This CDR3 reads CASCSVAGAEDTQYF. DNA for the CDR3: TGTGCCAGTTGTTCGGTAGCGGGGGCGGAAGATACGCAGTATTTT.

The chain employs TRBV19 and TRBJ2-1; D is undetermined. Germline values: CDR1 LNHDA, CDR2 SQIVND (reference sequence). The CDR3 extends over 15 amino acids. Trimming took off 5 bases at V and 4 bases at J, with 15 bases between the two ends. CDR3 DNA sequence: TGTGCCAGTAGTCCCGCCGGGTATGATTACAATGAGCAGTTCTTC. Translated: CASSPAGYDYNEQFF.